The text below deals with one T cell receptor (beta chain). The CDR3 extends over 15 amino acids. After removal of 3 bases from V and 6 bases from J, the junction contained 5 bases not matched to a gene. CDR1 is SEHNR, CDR2 FQNEAQ, per germline (reference sequence). TCRdb fed the 5' RACE reads into MiXCR, producing one record per CDR3 protein. The repertoire holds about 180,000 distinct CDR3 sequences, 15% to 20% seen once, with more than 2% in the top ten. These data are taken from a study of T-cell memory formation after mild COVID-19. The clonotype originates from an adult woman who had mild COVID-19 (a few samples of this study predate the infection). Cell type and time point are not known. Source material: PBMCs or a T cell subset sorted from them (not recorded which). The chain links TRBV7-9 to TRBJ2-3, with TRBD2 matching 11 bases. The DNA for the CDR3 is TGTGCCAGCAGCTTTAGCGGGGGGGCTCAGGATACGCAGTATTTT. Its protein is CASSFSGGAQDTQYF.